The 17 T cell receptor beta chains presented below share a single source sample, sequenced in a study of post-analysis software for immune sequencing data. Notes on the study in general: Included in a set of several TRBV segments more frequent in patients than controls were TRBV5-6, TRBV5-1 and TRBV20-1.

The antigens for these receptors are not known. Built from TCR beta cDNA, the libraries had unique molecular identifiers in them. Each CDR3 protein is one row after TCRdb ran MiXCR on the PCR reads. The sample has roughly 400,000 distinct CDR3 sequences, approximately 42% seen once; the top ten hold less than 8%. The material sequenced was blood. These receptors were collected from a girl between 2 and 10 years old with multiple sclerosis.

In its sample, this clonotype was seen a few times. V gene TRBV29-1 combines with J gene TRBJ2-5; 8 bases are shared with TRBD2. Per the germline V gene, CDR1 is SQVTM and CDR2 is ANQGSEA. V was pared by 4 bases and J by 13 bases, with 14 bases of the junction left unmatched. The length of the CDR3 is 13 residues. The CDR3 here is CSVARGEIAGSYF. For the CDR3, the DNA is TGCAGCGTTGCGAGGGGGGAGATAGCGGGATCGTACTTC. The entire variable domain, with the rest obtained from reference TRBV29-1 and TRBJ2-5, is as follows: SAVISQKPSRDICQRGTSLTIQCQVDSQVTMMFWYRQQPGQSLTLIATANQGSEATYESGFVIDKFPISRPNLTFSTLTVSNMSPEDSSIYLCSVARGEIAGSYFGPGTRLLVL.

As to this clonotype: An end of the junction differs from the germline gene, which may be a read error. V and J are TRBV28 and TRBJ2-1; D remains ambiguous. CDR3 length: 15 amino acids. Germline V CDR1 and CDR2: MDHEN, SYDVKM. CDR3 DNA sequence: TGTGCCAGCAGCTCAGCCTCGGGTCCCTACAATCAGCAGTTCTTC. It is translated as CASSSASGPYNQQFF.

The chain combines TRBV12-3 or TRBV12-4 with TRBJ2-3; 11 bases map to TRBD2. After removal of 3 bases from V and 2 bases from J, the junction contained 10 bases not matched to a gene. This CDR3 spans 18 amino acids. This CDR3 reads CASSFMNSGRADTDTQYF. CDR3 nucleotide sequence: TGTGCCAGCAGTTTCATGAATAGCGGGAGGGCCGACACAGATACGCAGTATTTT.

The genes are TRBV20-1 and TRBJ1-2, with D possibly TRBD1 on 6 matching bases. Trimming stripped 0 bases from V and 4 bases from J, with 12 bases between. Looked up from germline, CDR1 is DFQATT and CDR2 is SNEGSKA (reference sequence). This CDR3 has 14 residues. The CDR3 sequence: CSARDGGGLYGYTF. In nucleotides, the CDR3 is TGCAGTGCTAGAGATGGGGGGGGGCTCTATGGCTACACCTTC.

The rearrangement joins TRBV2 to TRBJ2-1; D not certain. Germline CDR1 and CDR2: SNHLY and FYNNEI. The CDR3 is made up of 12 amino acids. V lost 2 bases and J lost 5, with 4 bases in between. The CDR3 DNA reads as TGTGCCAGCAGTGAATTGCACAATGAGCAGTTCTTC. This sequence encodes CASSELHNEQFF.

This clonotype was seen a handful of times. V gene TRBV20-1 combines with J gene TRBJ2-5, with a weak D call TRBD1 (6 bases). The V gene lost 4 bases and the J gene lost 5 bases, with 11 bases spanning the gap. Germline V gives CDR1 DFQATT, CDR2 SNEGSKA (reference sequence). The CDR3 is 12 amino acids. The CDR3 protein is CSAKQGPETQYF. For the CDR3, the DNA is TGCAGTGCTAAACAGGGTCCCGAGACCCAGTACTTC.

This chain joins TRBV5-1 and TRBJ2-5; D is perhaps TRBD1 or TRBD2 (5 bases each). The germline gives CDR1 SGHRS, CDR2 YFSETQ. The V end lost 6 bases, the J end lost 1 base, and 16 bases lay between the germline ends. The CDR3 length is 15 residues. The CDR3: CASKSGPSAQETQYF. In DNA form, the CDR3 reads TGCGCCAGCAAATCGGGACCCAGCGCCCAAGAGACCCAGTACTTC.

This clonotype was observed a few times. The chain carries TRBV20-1 and TRBJ2-1; TRBD2 agrees at 10 bases. Looked up from germline, CDR1 is DFQATT and CDR2 is SNEGSKA (reference sequence). CDR3 length equals 15 residues. V was clipped by 2 bases and J by 8 bases; unmatched bases: 9. The CDR3 DNA is TGCAGTGCTAGAAATTCTAGCGGGAGCTGGTATGAGCAGTTCTTC. Residues: CSARNSSGSWYEQFF.

In this sample, this clonotype turned up once. Sequence at one end of the junction differs from germline and may be a read error. The chain links TRBV9 to TRBJ2-7, with TRBD1 identical over 9 bases. Germline CDR1 reads SGDLS; CDR2 reads YYNGEE. This CDR3 is 14 amino acids long. The DNA for the CDR3 is TGTGCCCGCAGCGTGACAGGGGGGGCTTACGAGCAGTACTTC. Protein: CARSVTGGAYEQYF.

This clonotype turned up a few times. The rearrangement links TRBV28 to TRBJ2-1; D not certain. V lost 6 bases and J 1 base, leaving 10 bases between the germline ends. Germline-derived CDR1 and CDR2 are MDHEN and SYDVKM. The CDR3 is made up of 14 amino acids. Written as DNA, the CDR3 is TGTGCCAGCAGGGTTGGGTATTCCTACAATGAGCAGTTCTTC. It yields the protein CASRVGYSYNEQFF.

The rearrangement links TRBV12-3 or TRBV12-4 to TRBJ2-3; D is uncertain. This CDR3 spans 11 amino acids. The V and J ends lost 6 bases and 3 bases respectively, with 4 bases between them. This chain's CDR3 is CASRITDTQYF. CDR3 nucleotides: TGTGCCAGCAGGATTACAGATACGCAGTATTTT.

V and J are TRBV6-5 and TRBJ2-1, with D unresolved. The germline V gene encodes CDR1 MNHEY and CDR2 SVGAGI. This CDR3 is 14 amino acids long. V lost 2 bases and J 3 bases, leaving 8 bases between the germline ends. The CDR3 DNA reads TGTGCCAGCAGTTACAACTCAAACTACAATGAGCAGTTCTTC. This gives the protein CASSYNSNYNEQFF.

The rearrangement joins TRBV20-1 to TRBJ1-5, with 10 bases matching TRBD1. The germline CDR1 and CDR2 sequences are DFQATT and SNEGSKA (reference sequence). The CDR3 spans 16 residues. V trimming: 5 bases; J trimming: 4 bases; junction bases outside the gene matches: 11. CDR3 coding DNA: TGCAGTGCTCACTCCGGGACAGGGGACTGGAATCAGCCCCAGCATTTT. Residues: CSAHSGTGDWNQPQHF.

V usage is TRBV29-1 and J usage is TRBJ2-1; unclear D gene. V shed 6 bases and J shed 0 bases, with 21 bases lying between them. The CDR3 is 17 amino acids. CDR1 is SQVTM and CDR2 is ANQGSEA in the germline V gene. In DNA form, the CDR3 reads TGCAGCGTCGAAATGGGCGGCGCAGGCCTCTCCTACAATGAGCAGTTCTTC. Translated: CSVEMGGAGLSYNEQFF.

The rearrangement links TRBV7-2 to TRBJ2-7; TRBD2 matches at 11 bases. Germline V gene sequence: CDR1 SGHTA, CDR2 FQGNSA. J gave up 8 bases and V 4 bases, and 10 bases lay outside the gene matches. The CDR3 loop spans 15 amino acids. The CDR3 DNA sequence: TGTGCCAGCAGCTCCGGGGAACTAGCGGGAGTGAAGCAGTACTTC. Protein sequence: CASSSGELAGVKQYF.

A few counts support this clonotype. The chain links TRBV4-1 to TRBJ2-5; TRBD2 aligns across 11 bases. The V gene end was trimmed by 2 bases and the J gene end by 3 bases; junction bases not matched to a gene: 2. The CDR3 spans 15 residues. Germline CDR1 is MGHRA and CDR2 is YSYEKL. This chain's CDR3 is CASSQPGLAEETQYF. As DNA, the CDR3 is TGCGCCAGCAGCCAACCGGGACTAGCGGAAGAGACCCAGTACTTC.

This clonotype was recorded only once. The CDR3 loop is CSARGDTTAEAFF. DNA of the CDR3: TGCAGTGCTAGAGGAGACACGACGGCTGAAGCTTTCTTT. The chain carries TRBV20-1 and TRBJ1-1; D gene unclear. V was trimmed by 1 base and J by 6 bases, leaving 12 bases between them. Germline CDR1 is DFQATT and CDR2 is SNEGSKA (reference sequence). The CDR3 runs to 13 residues.